These 30 T cell receptor beta chains share one sample of origin, sequenced in a study of T cells in Graves' hyperthyroidism and ophthalmopathy. The source material, RNA transcripts, was used to amplify TCR beta CDR3 regions. The study used the HTBI primer set for a first-round RT-PCR of the TCR CDR3. Via MiXCR, TCRdb re-called the multiplex PCR reads, giving one row per CDR3 protein. The data contain about half a million distinct CDR3 sequences, about 16% of them singletons. Sample: blood. The receptors come from a woman in her thirties with Graves' ophthalmopathy.

This clonotype was detected ten times or more. This chain connects TRBV12-3 or TRBV12-4 to TRBJ2-5; D not resolved. The V end was cut by 1 base, the J end by 1 base, with 10 bases between. CDR3 length equals 15 residues. The CDR3 sequence: CASSLVVVSQETQYF. The CDR3 nucleotides are TGTGCCAGCAGTTTAGTGGTAGTCAGCCAAGAGACCCAGTACTTC.

This clonotype was seen just once. A clone one base away is much larger, so this may be a read error. The chain links TRBV24-1 to TRBJ2-3; D is unclear. The V end lost 5 bases, the J end lost 2 bases, and 13 bases lay between the germline ends. The CDR3 is 15 residues long. Looked up from germline, CDR1 is KGHDR and CDR2 is SFDVKD. CDR3 amino acids: CATSGSVLNTDTQYF. DNA of the CDR3: TGTGCCACCAGTGGTTCGGTACTCAACACAGATACGCAGTATTTT.

This clonotype was observed a handful of times. The gene calls are TRBV7-2 and TRBJ2-3; D is unresolved. The CDR3 loop spans 14 amino acids. The germline CDR1 and CDR2 sequences are SGHTA and FQGNSA. V lost 5 bases and J 1 base, leaving 10 bases between the germline ends. The CDR3, as DNA: TGTGCCAGCAGCCGACGTGGTGGCACAGATACGCAGTATTTT. It translates to CASSRRGGTDTQYF.

This clonotype appeared a single time. V usage is TRBV7-9 and J usage is TRBJ2-3; 7 bases map to TRBD1. The germline V gene encodes CDR1 SEHNR and CDR2 FQNEAQ (reference sequence). This CDR3 contains 16 residues. V lost 8 bases and J lost 0; bases outside the gene matches: 11. For the CDR3, the DNA is TGTGCCAGCGGGCTTTCGGGACAGTTTAGCACAGATACGCAGTATTTT. Protein product: CASGLSGQFSTDTQYF.

This clonotype was found many times. V and J are TRBV2 and TRBJ2-5, with TRBD1 identical over 10 bases. V lost 4 bases to trimming and J lost 7 bases; unmatched junction nucleotides: 6. Germline CDR1 reads SNHLY; CDR2 reads FYNNEI. CDR3 length: 14 residues. CDR3 sequence (DNA): TGTGCCAGCAGTGGCCCCGGGACAGGGGTGACCCAGTACTTC. Translation gives CASSGPGTGVTQYF.

The table lists this clonotype with many counts. The V and J genes are TRBV12-3 or TRBV12-4 and TRBJ2-7, with 9 bases that match TRBD2. This CDR3 comprises 15 residues. J was trimmed by 4 bases and V by 3 bases; bases with no gene match: 7. In nucleotides, the CDR3 is TGTGCCAGCAGTTTTGGTTTGCGGGAGGGTTACGAGCAGTACTTC. It codes for CASSFGLREGYEQYF.

This clonotype came up a few times. The chain couples TRBV2 to TRBJ2-1, with 10 bases lining up with TRBD2. With V trimmed by 6 bases and J by 6 bases, 5 bases remained unmatched. The CDR3 extends over 14 amino acids. The germline V gene has CDR1 SNHLY and CDR2 FYNNEI. The CDR3 spells CASRPGLAINEQFF. In nucleotides, the CDR3 is TGTGCCAGCAGACCGGGACTAGCGATCAATGAGCAGTTCTTC.

This clonotype has more than one count but fewer than ten. The chain links TRBV7-9 to TRBJ2-1; 8 positions agree with TRBD2. This CDR3 has 14 amino acids. Trimming cost V 5 bases and J 9 bases; bases outside gene matches: 9. Per germline, CDR1 SEHNR and CDR2 FQNEAQ (reference sequence). The CDR3 coding sequence is TGTGCCAGCAGCCTTAGCGGGAATACCGGTGAGCAGTTCTTC. Encoded protein: CASSLSGNTGEQFF.

V usage is TRBV29-1 and J usage is TRBJ2-1, with TRBD2 matching over 8 bases. J lost 1 base, V lost 3 bases, and 11 bases had no gene match. The CDR3 runs 17 residues. The germline CDR1 and CDR2 sequences are SQVTM and ANQGSEA. The DNA of the CDR3 is TGCAGCGTTGAGGGACTAGTAGCGACCTTTTCCTACAATGAGCAGTTCTTC. Translated, it gives CSVEGLVATFSYNEQFF.

This clonotype turned up a few times. This rearrangement joins TRBV20-1 to TRBJ2-3; TRBD2 matches at 12 bases. V lost 2 bases to trimming and J lost 0 bases; unmatched junction nucleotides: 12. The germline V gene encodes CDR1 DFQATT and CDR2 SNEGSKA (reference sequence). The CDR3 covers 19 residues. The CDR3 spells CSARPGRTSGTTSTDTQYF. CDR3 DNA: TGCAGTGCTAGACCAGGCCGGACTAGCGGGACTACTAGCACAGATACGCAGTATTTT.

With respect to this clonotype: A single base separates this from a much larger clone, so it may be a read error. The chain carries TRBV27 and TRBJ1-2; D might be TRBD1 (6 bases). CDR3 length: 15 residues. Germline-derived CDR1 and CDR2 are MNHEY and SMNVEV (reference sequence). CDR3 nucleotides: TGTGCCAGCAGTTCCCGGTCCGACAGGAGATATGGCTGCACCTTC. Its protein product is CASSSRSDRRYGCTF.

This clonotype was recorded at least ten times. The rearrangement joins TRBV12-3 or TRBV12-4 to TRBJ2-1, with 12 bases identical to TRBD2. V lost 5 bases, J lost 6 bases, and 5 bases stayed unmatched. The CDR3 extends over 15 amino acids. The CDR3 nucleotides are TGTGCCAGCAGTCCAGGACTAGCGGGATTCAATGAGCAGTTCTTC. This gives the protein CASSPGLAGFNEQFF.

The chain combines TRBV28 with TRBJ1-6, with a tentative D call TRBD1 (5 bases). Germline V gene data show CDR1 as MDHEN and CDR2 as SYDVKM. Deletions cut 3 bases from V and 9 bases from J, with 15 bases between. The CDR3 runs to 15 residues. CDR3 sequence: CASSLGVGGSSPLHF. CDR3 sequence (DNA): TGTGCCAGCAGTTTGGGAGTGGGGGGTAGTTCACCCCTCCACTTT.

The V gene is TRBV6-1, the J gene TRBJ1-2, with TRBD1 matching 7 bases. The CDR3 runs to 15 residues. CDR1 and CDR2 from the germline V gene are MNHNS and SASEGT. The J segment lost 4 bases and the V segment lost 2 bases, leaving 7 bases of the junction unmatched. DNA for the CDR3: TGTGCCAGCAGTGAACCCCAGGGGGGCGTCTATGGCTACACCTTC. This translates into CASSEPQGGVYGYTF.

The chain has TRBV24-1 and TRBJ2-1; 13 positions match TRBD2. Germline CDR1 reads KGHDR; CDR2 reads SFDVKD. The CDR3 length is 15 residues. The V and J ends lost 9 bases and 10 bases, in that order; junction bases with no gene match: 11. CDR3 protein: CATGTSGTPGGEQFF. The CDR3 DNA reads TGTGCCACCGGGACTAGCGGGACGCCCGGGGGGGAGCAGTTCTTC.

V usage is TRBV20-1 and J usage is TRBJ2-1, with 9 bases matching TRBD2. The CDR3 sequence is 19 residues long. V lost 0 bases, J lost 5 bases, and 17 bases stayed unmatched. CDR1 is DFQATT, CDR2 SNEGSKA, per germline (reference sequence). This CDR3 reads CSAREAAVAGVLAHNEQFF. The CDR3, as DNA: TGCAGTGCTAGAGAGGCAGCGGTAGCGGGAGTGTTGGCGCACAATGAGCAGTTCTTC.

For this clonotype: This may come from a read error, since a much larger clone is one base off. Likely a read error: the CDR3 ends without its conserved phenylalanine or tryptophan. V and J are TRBV6-2 or TRBV6-3 and TRBJ2-7; 8 positions match TRBD2. Trimming took 8 bases from V and 4 from J; bases not matched to a gene: 10. Looked up from germline, CDR1 is MNHEY and CDR2 is SVGEGT. The CDR3 loop spans 14 amino acids. This CDR3 reads CASSRGGLAYEQYL. The CDR3 DNA follows: TGTGCCAGCTCCCGGGGCGGACTAGCTTACGAGCAGTACCTC.

This clonotype showed up many times. The rearrangement uses TRBV20-1 and TRBJ2-7; 8 bases line up with TRBD2. V dropped 0 bases and J dropped 5; count of bases not matched to a gene: 9. Per the germline V gene, CDR1 is DFQATT and CDR2 is SNEGSKA (reference sequence). The CDR3 is made up of 15 amino acids. The CDR3 reads CSARDLREGRDEQYF. The CDR3 DNA reads as TGCAGTGCTAGAGATCTCCGGGAGGGCCGAGACGAGCAGTACTTC.

The V and J genes are TRBV7-8 and TRBJ2-7; D might be TRBD2 (6 bases). Deletions cut 5 bases from V and 3 bases from J, with 14 bases between. The length of the CDR3 is 14 residues. Per germline, CDR1 SGHVS and CDR2 FQNEAQ. In DNA form, the CDR3 reads TGTGCCAGCAGCGATCCCCGGGAGAACTACGAGCAGTACTTC. It encodes CASSDPRENYEQYF. The full variable domain, its missing parts supplied by reference TRBV7-8 and TRBJ2-7, is GAGVSQSPRYKVAKRGQDVALRCDPISGHVSLFWYQQALGQGPEFLTYFQNEAQLDKSGLPSDRFFAERPEGSVSTLKIQRTQQEDSAVYLCASSDPRENYEQYFGPGTRLTVT.

This clonotype was counted only a few times. V gene TRBV24-1 combines with J gene TRBJ1-2; 8 bases line up with TRBD1. V shed 2 bases, J shed 3 bases, and the junction held 1 base outside the gene matches. This CDR3 contains 14 residues. Germline CDR1 and CDR2: KGHDR and SFDVKD. The CDR3 DNA is TGTGCCACCAGTGATTGGGGACAGGACTATGGCTACACCTTC. Translation gives CATSDWGQDYGYTF.

This clonotype was recorded a few times. The rearrangement uses TRBV29-1 and TRBJ2-7; D uncertain. Germline V gene data show CDR1 as SQVTM and CDR2 as ANQGSEA. V was trimmed by 2 bases and J by 2 bases, leaving 10 bases between them. The CDR3 runs to 13 residues. The CDR3: CSVEKDATYEQYF. CDR3 nucleotides: TGCAGCGTTGAAAAGGACGCAACCTACGAGCAGTACTTC.

This clonotype was detected a few times. This rearrangement joins TRBV5-1 to TRBJ2-1; 11 bases align to TRBD2. J was trimmed by 6 bases and V by 3 bases; bases with no gene match: 5. Germline lookup yields CDR1 SGHRS and CDR2 YFSETQ. This CDR3 comprises 15 residues. CDR3 residues: CASSSLAGGTNEQFF. The CDR3 DNA sequence: TGCGCCAGCAGCTCCCTAGCGGGAGGTACCAATGAGCAGTTCTTC.

Many counts were recorded for this clonotype. The V gene is TRBV20-1, the J gene TRBJ1-4; TRBD1 might be the D (5 bases). The CDR3 totals 16 residues. V lost 0 bases and J lost 7, with 18 bases in between. Germline CDR1 DFQATT, CDR2 SNEGSKA (reference sequence). Here the CDR3 reads CSARDNLLGGSEKLFF. In nucleotides, the CDR3 is TGCAGTGCTAGAGATAACCTCCTCGGGGGTAGTGAAAAACTGTTTTTT.

The table lists this clonotype with many counts. This sequence joins TRBV7-2 and TRBJ2-7; TRBD2 matches at 16 bases. The V and J ends lost 5 bases and 2 bases, in that order; junction bases with no gene match: 9. This CDR3 is 18 amino acids long. The germline CDR1 and CDR2 sequences are SGHTA and FQGNSA. The CDR3 region is CASSRVGLAGGPPYEQYF. The CDR3 region has the DNA TGTGCCAGCAGCCGGGTGGGACTAGCGGGAGGGCCTCCCTACGAGCAGTACTTC.

In regard to this clonotype: This may be a read error, as it is one base from a much larger clone. V is TRBV9 and J is TRBJ1-2; no clear D gene. The CDR3 has 12 amino acids. Germline assignment: CDR1 SGDLS and CDR2 YYNGEE. The DNA of the CDR3 is TGTGCCAACAGCGTAGACACTGACCGCTACACCTTC. It translates to CANSVDTDRYTF.

This clonotype was recorded at least ten times. The V call is TRBV28, the J call TRBJ2-7, with 8 bases lining up with TRBD1. The germline gives CDR1 MDHEN, CDR2 SYDVKM. This CDR3 is built from 15 residues. The ends lost 5 bases at V and 4 bases at J; junction bases unmatched: 10. The CDR3 sequence: CASSATGTGLYEQYF. CDR3 in DNA: TGTGCCAGCAGTGCGACTGGGACAGGTCTTTACGAGCAGTACTTC.

The CDR3 region is CASSPNPPKYEQYF. The CDR3 DNA reads as TGTGCCAGCAGTCCGAACCCTCCAAAGTACGAGCAGTACTTC. This chain joins TRBV6-2 or TRBV6-3 and TRBJ2-7; D gene uncertain. This CDR3 spans 14 amino acids. Trimming left V 5 bases short and J 4 bases short, with 15 bases between. The V gene's germline CDR1 is MNHEY and CDR2 SVGEGT.

This chain uses TRBV6-2 or TRBV6-3 with TRBJ2-1, with D possibly TRBD2 on 6 matching bases. V lost 5 bases to trimming and J lost 5 bases, with 19 bases between them. CDR3 length: 16 amino acids. CDR1 MNHEY and CDR2 SVGEGT come from the germline V gene. CDR3 residues: CASSPLRLGRDNEQFF. In nucleotides, the CDR3 is TGTGCCAGCAGTCCCCTTCGACTAGGACGGGACAATGAGCAGTTCTTC.

This clonotype occurred many times. The V gene is TRBV20-1, the J gene TRBJ2-7; D ambiguous. The CDR3 contains 13 residues. V lost 1 base to trimming and J lost 0 bases, with 7 bases between them. CDR1 and CDR2 (germline): DFQATT, SNEGSKA (reference sequence). CDR3 amino acids: CSARGRNSYEQYF. The DNA of the CDR3 is TGCAGTGCTAGAGGTCGTAACTCCTACGAGCAGTACTTC.

This clonotype was observed at least ten times. This rearrangement joins TRBV20-1 to TRBJ2-7; the match to TRBD2 covers 10 bases. After removal of 3 bases from V and 7 bases from J, the junction contained 6 bases not matched to a gene. Germline V gene lookup returns CDR1 DFQATT and CDR2 SNEGSKA (reference sequence). The CDR3 is made up of 13 amino acids. The chain's CDR3 is CSASSSGSREQYF. The CDR3 DNA reads TGCAGTGCTAGCTCTAGCGGGAGTCGAGAGCAGTACTTC.